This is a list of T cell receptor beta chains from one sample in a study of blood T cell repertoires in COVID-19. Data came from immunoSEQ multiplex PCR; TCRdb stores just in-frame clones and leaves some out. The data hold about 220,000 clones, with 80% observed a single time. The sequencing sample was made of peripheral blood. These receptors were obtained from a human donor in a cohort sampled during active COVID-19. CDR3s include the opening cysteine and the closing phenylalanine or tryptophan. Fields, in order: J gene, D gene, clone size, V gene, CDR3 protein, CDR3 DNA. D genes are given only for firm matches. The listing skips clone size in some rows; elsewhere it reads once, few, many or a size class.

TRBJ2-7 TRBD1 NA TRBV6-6 CASSYSMDRATYEQYF TGTGCCAGCAGTTACTCGATGGACAGGGCCACCTACGAGCAGTACTTC
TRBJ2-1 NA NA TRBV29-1 CSVGGHQGAGRSYNEQFF TGCAGCGTTGGCGGGCATCAGGGGGCCGGGAGGTCCTACAATGAGCAGTTCTTC
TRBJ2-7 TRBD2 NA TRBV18 CASSPSLAGRSYEQYF TGTGCCAGCTCACCTTCCTTAGCGGGGAGATCCTACGAGCAGTACTTC
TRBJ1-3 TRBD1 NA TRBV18 CASSPSGTDTIYF TGTGCCAGCTCACCATCCGGGACAGACACCATATATTTT
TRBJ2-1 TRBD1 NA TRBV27 CASRRRDRDNEQFF TGTGCCAGCCGGCGCCGGGACAGGGACAATGAGCAGTTCTTC
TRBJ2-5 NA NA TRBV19 CASGIGGETQYF TGTGCCAGTGGAATAGGCGGGGAGACCCAGTACTTC
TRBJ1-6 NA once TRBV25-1 CASSGGFSPLHF TGTGCCAGCAGCGGTGGTTTTTCACCCCTCCACTTT
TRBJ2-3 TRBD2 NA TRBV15 CATSSGGGQDTQYF TGTGCCACCAGCAGCGGGGGGGGCCAAGATACGCAGTATTTT
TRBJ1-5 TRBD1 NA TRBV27 CASSAGTANQPQHF TGTGCCAGCAGTGCCGGGACAGCAAATCAGCCCCAGCATTTT
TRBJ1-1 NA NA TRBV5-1 CASSPLGTAMNTEAFF TGCGCCAGCAGCCCTCTCGGAACAGCCATGAACACTGAAGCTTTCTTT
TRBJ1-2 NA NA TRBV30 CAWNPQIPDGYTF TGTGCCTGGAACCCTCAGATTCCCGATGGCTACACCTTC
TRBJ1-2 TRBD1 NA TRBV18 CASSPGRGDGYTF TGTGCCAGCTCACCGGGCAGGGGGGATGGCTACACCTTC
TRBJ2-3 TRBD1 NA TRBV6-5 CASSPRQGKDTQYF TGTGCCAGCAGTCCACGACAGGGGAAAGATACGCAGTATTTT
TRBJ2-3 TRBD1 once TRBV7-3 CASARGRATDTQYF TGTGCCAGCGCCAGGGGGCGCGCCACAGATACGCAGTATTTT
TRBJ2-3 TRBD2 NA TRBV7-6 CASSLVPGIVAGSTDTQYF TGTGCCAGCAGCTTAGTCCCCGGTATAGTAGCGGGGAGCACAGATACGCAGTATTTT
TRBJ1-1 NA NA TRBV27 CASSFGDQNTEAFF TGTGCCAGCAGTTTCGGAGACCAGAACACTGAAGCTTTCTTT
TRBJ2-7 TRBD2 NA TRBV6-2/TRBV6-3 CASSHPPSGGAYEQYF TGTGCCAGCAGCCACCCCCCCAGCGGGGGGGCCTACGAGCAGTACTTC
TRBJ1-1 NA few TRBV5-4 CASSLVASTEAFF TGTGCCAGCAGCTTGGTTGCCAGCACTGAAGCTTTCTTT
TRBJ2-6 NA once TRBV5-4 CASSQEGSGANVLTF TGTGCCAGCAGCCAAGAGGGATCCGGGGCCAACGTCCTGACTTTC
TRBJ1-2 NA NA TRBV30 CAWTLRYLTYGYTF TGTGCCTGGACGCTTCGATACCTAACCTATGGCTACACCTTC
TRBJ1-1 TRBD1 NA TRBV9 CASSAYRTGGMNTEAFF TGTGCCAGCAGCGCATACCGGACAGGGGGGATGAACACTGAAGCTTTCTTT
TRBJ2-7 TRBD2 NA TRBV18 CASSPGRSGRDYEQYF TGTGCCAGCTCACCTGGGCGGAGCGGGAGAGACTACGAGCAGTACTTC
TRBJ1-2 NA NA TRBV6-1 CASSEASVNYGYTF TGTGCCAGCAGTGAAGCGTCGGTTAACTATGGCTACACCTTC
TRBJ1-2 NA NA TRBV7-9 CASSLVYQDNYGYTF TGTGCCAGCAGCTTAGTCTACCAGGATAACTATGGCTACACCTTC
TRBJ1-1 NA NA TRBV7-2 CASSLASSDSNTEAFF TGTGCCAGCAGCTTAGCGTCCTCGGACAGTAACACTGAAGCTTTCTTT
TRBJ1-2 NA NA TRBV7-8 CASSTQLRGYTF TGTGCCAGCAGCACCCAATTGAGAGGCTACACCTTC
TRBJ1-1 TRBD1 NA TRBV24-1 CATSEWDRGPEAEAFF TGTGCCACCAGTGAATGGGACAGGGGGCCGGAGGCGGAAGCTTTCTTT
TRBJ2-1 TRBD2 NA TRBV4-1 CASSQLPSGGSYNEQFF TGCGCCAGCAGCCAATTGCCCAGCGGGGGGTCCTACAATGAGCAGTTCTTC
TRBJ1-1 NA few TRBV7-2 CASSPRDTKPNTEAFF TGTGCCAGCAGCCCACGGGACACCAAACCCAACACTGAAGCTTTCTTT
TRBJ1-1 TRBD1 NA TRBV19 CASSITRGDNTEAFF TGTGCCAGTAGTATAACCAGGGGGGATAACACTGAAGCTTTCTTT
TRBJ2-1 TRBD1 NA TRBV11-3 CASSSTGLNEQFF TGTGCCAGCAGCTCGACAGGGCTCAATGAGCAGTTCTTC
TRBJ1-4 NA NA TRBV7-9 CASSPAEVATNEKLFF TGTGCCAGCAGCCCAGCGGAGGTTGCAACTAATGAAAAACTGTTTTTT
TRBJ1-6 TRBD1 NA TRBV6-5 CASSYSRGRESPLHF TGTGCCAGCAGTTACTCAAGGGGGCGCGAGTCACCCCTCCACTTT
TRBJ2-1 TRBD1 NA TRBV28 CASSPEGQSDNEQFF TGTGCCAGCAGCCCTGAGGGACAGTCCGACAATGAGCAGTTCTTC
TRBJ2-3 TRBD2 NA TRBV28 CASSFNGRAQDTQYF TGTGCCAGCAGTTTTAACGGGAGGGCCCAAGATACGCAGTATTTT
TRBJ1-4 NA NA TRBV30 CAWSGGEANEKLFF TGTGCCTGGAGTGGGGGGGAGGCTAATGAAAAACTGTTTTTT
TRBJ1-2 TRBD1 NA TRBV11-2 CASSLSLLDRGSGYTF TGTGCCAGCAGCTTAAGTCTCTTGGACAGGGGAAGTGGCTACACCTTC
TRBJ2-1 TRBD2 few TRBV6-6 CASTARLAGDNEQFF TGTGCCAGCACCGCCCGGCTAGCGGGGGACAATGAGCAGTTCTTC
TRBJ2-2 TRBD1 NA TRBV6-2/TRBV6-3 CASSYGQGAYTGELFF TGTGCCAGCAGTTATGGGCAGGGGGCGTACACCGGGGAGCTGTTTTTT
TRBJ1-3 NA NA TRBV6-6 CASSSAAGVDTIYF TGTGCCAGCAGTTCCGCGGCTGGTGTAGACACCATATATTTT
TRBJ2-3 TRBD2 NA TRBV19 CASSTTSVSSTDTQYF TGTGCCAGTAGTACAACTAGCGTATCTAGCACAGATACGCAGTATTTT
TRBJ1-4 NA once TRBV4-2 CASSRPGSREKLFF TGTGCCAGCAGCCGACCGGGTTCGAGGGAAAAACTGTTTTTT
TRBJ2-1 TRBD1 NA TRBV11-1 CASSPDRADNEQFF TGTGCCAGCAGCCCTGACAGGGCGGACAATGAGCAGTTCTTC
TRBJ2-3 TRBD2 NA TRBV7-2 CASSRSMYGGGRSTDTQYF TGTGCCAGCAGCCGGAGTATGTATGGCGGGGGGCGCAGCACAGATACGCAGTATTTT
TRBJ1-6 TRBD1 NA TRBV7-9 CASSRDRVTNNSPLHF TGTGCCAGCAGCCGAGACAGGGTTACTAATAATTCACCCCTCCACTTT
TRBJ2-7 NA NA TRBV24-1 CATSDSGRGYEQYF TGTGCCACCAGTGATTCTGGCAGGGGTTACGAGCAGTACTTC
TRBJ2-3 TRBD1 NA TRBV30 CAWSGQGARADTQYF TGTGCCTGGAGTGGACAGGGGGCCCGAGCAGATACGCAGTATTTT
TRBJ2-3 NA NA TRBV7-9 CASGASANTQYF TGTGCCAGCGGGGCATCAGCTAATACGCAGTATTTT
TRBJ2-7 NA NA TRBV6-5 CATVGAPRYEQYF TGTGCCACCGTAGGGGCCCCCCGCTACGAGCAGTACTTC